The text below deals with one T cell receptor (beta chain). The V gene's germline CDR1 is SGHDT and CDR2 YYEEEE. Trimming took 4 bases from V and 8 from J, leaving 15 bases between them. The CDR3 runs 14 residues. This sample is part of a study of blood T cell repertoires in COVID-19. Study background: Acute-phase and convalescent COVID-19 samples originated in the United States, Italy and Spain.

Per the study methods: Counts of nucleated cells, estimated from reference gene primer amplification, were obtained. TCRdb's copy holds only in-frame clones and misses some; the assay was immunoSEQ multiplex PCR. V and J calls and clone size are those listed in that table; D and trimming were worked out from the DNA. Of 50,000 to 70,000 clones in the sample, around 79% are singletons; the top ten hold approximately 4.9%. The receptor comes from a human donor in a cohort sampled during active COVID-19. This chain uses TRBV5-6 with TRBJ1-4, with D possibly being TRBD1 (5 bases). Sequences were obtained from peripheral blood. The CDR3 reads CASSPLGQREKLFF. In DNA, the CDR3 is TGTGCCAGCAGCCCCCTGGGGCAGCGAGAAAAACTGTTTTTT.